The 18 T cell receptor beta chains reported below all come from one sample, sequenced in a study of ipilimumab plus nivolumab after autologous stem cell transplantation. Libraries were prepared by immunoSEQ multiplex PCR; TCRdb keeps only in-frame clonotypes and omits some of them. The profile shows over 35,000 clones, 90% to 95% of them singletons. The sample was PBMCs, taken in a trial of ipilimumab plus nivolumab as post-transplant consolidation. These TCRs come from a male donor with multiple myeloma.

The gene calls are TRBV5-5 and TRBJ2-5, with D perhaps being TRBD1 or TRBD2 (5 bases each). This CDR3 has 14 amino acids. Trimming cost V 1 base and J 1 base, with 8 bases left between them. Germline CDR1 is SGHKS and CDR2 is YYEKEE (reference sequence). The CDR3 region is CASSLMGVQETQYF. The CDR3 bases are TGTGCCAGCAGCTTGATGGGGGTCCAAGAGACCCAGTACTTC.

The chain couples TRBV27 to TRBJ2-3; a possible D gene is TRBD2 (5 bases). This CDR3 spans 14 amino acids. The germline V gene encodes CDR1 MNHEY and CDR2 SMNVEV (reference sequence). The germline V and J ends were trimmed by 2 bases and 3 bases, with 9 bases remaining between them. The CDR3 DNA reads TGTGCCAGCAGTTTAGTACAGCGGACAGATACGCAGTATTTT. Translating gives CASSLVQRTDTQYF.

This clone was detected a few times. The rearrangement joins TRBV15 to TRBJ2-2; either TRBD1 or TRBD2 may supply D (5 bases each). The CDR3 sequence is 18 residues long. Per germline, CDR1 LNHNV and CDR2 YYDKDF (reference sequence). Trimming shortened V by 1 base and J by 4 bases, and 19 bases separated the two germline ends. CDR3 in DNA: TGTGCCACCAGCAGAGTGATTGGGGGTAGGGTTGTCACCGGGGAGCTGTTTTTT. Translated, it gives CATSRVIGGRVVTGELFF.

This sequence joins TRBV28 and TRBJ1-4, with unresolved D. CDR3 length: 15 amino acids. Germline-derived CDR1 and CDR2 are MDHEN and SYDVKM. Deletions cut 2 bases from V and 0 bases from J, with 7 bases between. The chain's CDR3 is CASSLVGATNEKLFF. CDR3 nucleotides: TGTGCCAGCAGTTTAGTGGGAGCAACTAATGAAAAACTGTTTTTT.

The chain links TRBV20-1 to TRBJ1-1; D not certain. Per the germline V gene, CDR1 is DFQATT and CDR2 is SNEGSKA (reference sequence). The CDR3 runs 11 residues. Trimming took 7 bases from V and 7 from J, leaving 13 bases between them. In nucleotides, the CDR3 is TGCAGTGTTCCAAACCGACATGAAGCTTTCTTT. Translation: CSVPNRHEAFF.

The chain couples TRBV5-5 to TRBJ1-6; possibly TRBD1 for D (6 bases). V was pared by 0 bases and J by 9 bases, with 16 bases between. CDR3 size: 16 residues. Per the germline V gene, CDR1 is SGHKS and CDR2 is YYEKEE (reference sequence). The CDR3, as DNA: TGTGCCAGCAGCTTGGCCAGGGGCGTCTTAGGTTCACCCCTCCACTTT. This translates into CASSLARGVLGSPLHF.

The chain links TRBV7-2 to TRBJ2-5; no clear D. The length of the CDR3 is 11 residues. The germline V gene encodes CDR1 SGHTA and CDR2 FQGNSA. Deletions cut 3 bases from V and 8 bases from J, with 7 bases between. The DNA for the CDR3 is TGTGCCAGCAGCTTTGCATCCACCCAGTACTTC. It yields the protein CASSFASTQYF. Together with reference TRBV7-2 and TRBJ2-5, the CDR3 gives the full variable domain: GAGVSQSPSNKVTEKGKDVELRCDPISGHTALYWYRQSLGQGLEFLIYFQGNSAPDKSGLPSDRFSAERTGGSVSTLTIQRTQQEDSAVYLCASSFASTQYFGPGTRLLVL.

The chain joins TRBV30 to TRBJ1-1; a weak D match, TRBD1 (6 bases). The V gene lost 6 bases and the J gene lost 3 bases, with 11 bases spanning the gap. The CDR3 covers 12 residues. Germline V CDR1 and CDR2: GTSNPN, SVGIG (reference sequence). The CDR3 coding sequence is TGTGCCTGTAACTGGGGGCACACTGAAGCTTTCTTT. Translation: CACNWGHTEAFF.

This chain uses TRBV21-1 with TRBJ1-4; TRBD1 is the table's D call, not checked against the DNA. TRBV21-1 is assigned pseudogene status. The CDR3 runs to 18 residues. The CDR3 DNA reads as TGTGCCAGCAGCGACCGACAGGGACCCATCTTTCTTAATGAAAAACTGTTTTTT. Its protein is CASSDRQGPIFLNEKLFF.

The rearrangement uses TRBV5-1 and TRBJ2-5; no firm D call. Germline V gene data show CDR1 as SGHRS and CDR2 as YFSETQ. The CDR3 runs 11 residues. The germline V and J ends were trimmed by 0 bases and 5 bases, with 2 bases remaining between them. The CDR3 region has the DNA TGCGCCAGCAGCTTGGACGAGACCCAGTACTTC. As protein: CASSLDETQYF.

This chain uses TRBV4-1 with TRBJ2-7, with TRBD2 as a possible D gene (6 bases). The CDR3 spans 13 residues. The V gene's germline CDR1 is MGHRA and CDR2 YSYEKL. Trimming removed 1 base from V and 7 bases from J, with 11 bases in between. DNA of the CDR3: TGCGCCAGCAGCCAAGTAGCGGCGGGGGAGCAGTACTTC. This translates into CASSQVAAGEQYF.

The chain links TRBV11-1 to TRBJ2-2; TRBD2 matches at 15 bases. Germline V gives CDR1 SGHAT, CDR2 FQDESV (reference sequence). V gave up 5 bases and J gave up 4 bases; unmatched junction bases: 5. This CDR3 is 17 amino acids long. CDR3 DNA sequence: TGTGCCAGCAGCGGACTAGCGGGAGGGCCGGCCACCGGGGAGCTGTTTTTT. Encoded protein: CASSGLAGGPATGELFF.

The V call is TRBV4-1, the J call TRBJ2-5; the D gene is possibly TRBD2 (7 bases). There are 17 residues in the CDR3. Trimming removed 0 bases at V and 5 bases at J, with 19 bases between. In germline, CDR1 is MGHRA, CDR2 YSYEKL. This CDR3 is CASSQESRGGGMETQYF. CDR3 nucleotides: TGCGCCAGCAGCCAAGAATCTAGGGGGGGCGGGATGGAGACCCAGTACTTC.

The chain combines TRBV4-1 with TRBJ1-3; 9 positions match TRBD1. V lost 3 bases and J lost 7; bases outside the gene matches: 13. The germline V gene has CDR1 MGHRA and CDR2 YSYEKL. The CDR3 spans 17 residues. The CDR3 sequence is CASSQGPMGTGLNTIYF. The CDR3 DNA sequence: TGCGCCAGCAGCCAGGGTCCGATGGGGACAGGGCTTAACACCATATATTTT.

The rearrangement joins TRBV5-1 to TRBJ2-2, with D possibly matching TRBD2 (6 bases). Germline CDR1 is SGHRS and CDR2 is YFSETQ. Trimming pared 3 bases from V and 0 bases from J, leaving 15 bases between. The CDR3 length is 17 residues. The CDR3, as DNA: TGCGCCAGCAGCTCCAAGGGAGGCCTCGCGAACACCGGGGAGCTGTTTTTT. It yields the protein CASSSKGGLANTGELFF. Combining the CDR3 with reference TRBV5-1 and TRBJ2-2 gives the whole variable domain KAGVTQTPRYLIKTRGQQVTLSCSPISGHRSVSWYQQTPGQGLQFLFEYFSETQRNKGNFPGRFSGRQFSNSRSEMNVSTLELGDSALYLCASSSKGGLANTGELFFGEGSRLTVL.

This chain uses TRBV28 with TRBJ2-5; possible D gene TRBD2, 6 bases. CDR1 is MDHEN, CDR2 SYDVKM, per germline. The V gene lost 8 bases and the J gene lost 7 bases, with 17 bases spanning the gap. The CDR3 sequence is 13 residues long. The CDR3, as DNA: TGTGCCAGCGGGGGACTGAAAAGAGGGACCCAGTACTTC. It translates to CASGGLKRGTQYF.

V gene TRBV5-6 combines with J gene TRBJ1-2; 7 bases line up with TRBD1. This CDR3 is built from 12 residues. V trimming: 5 bases; J trimming: 10 bases; junction bases outside the gene matches: 8. Germline loops: CDR1 SGHDT, CDR2 YYEEEE. In nucleotides, the CDR3 is TGTGCCAGCAGAGGGACAAGGGGGCCCTACACCTTC. Translating it yields CASRGTRGPYTF. The full variable domain, in which reference TRBV5-6 and TRBJ1-2 provide the parts outside the CDR3, is DAGVTQSPTHLIKTRGQQVTLRCSPKSGHDTVSWYQQALGQGPQFIFQYYEEEERQRGNFPDRFSGHQFPNYSSELNVNALLLGDSALYLCASRGTRGPYTFGSGTRLTVV.

The rearrangement uses TRBV29-1 and TRBJ2-5, with D perhaps assigned TRBD1 or TRBD2 (5 bases each). The CDR3 is made up of 12 amino acids. V was shortened by 7 bases and J by 5 bases, with 14 bases between the two germline ends. From germline, CDR1 is SQVTM and CDR2 ANQGSEA. The CDR3 region has the DNA TGCAGCGCCCGGGGCGACACCGAGACCCAGTACTTC. Translating it yields CSARGDTETQYF.